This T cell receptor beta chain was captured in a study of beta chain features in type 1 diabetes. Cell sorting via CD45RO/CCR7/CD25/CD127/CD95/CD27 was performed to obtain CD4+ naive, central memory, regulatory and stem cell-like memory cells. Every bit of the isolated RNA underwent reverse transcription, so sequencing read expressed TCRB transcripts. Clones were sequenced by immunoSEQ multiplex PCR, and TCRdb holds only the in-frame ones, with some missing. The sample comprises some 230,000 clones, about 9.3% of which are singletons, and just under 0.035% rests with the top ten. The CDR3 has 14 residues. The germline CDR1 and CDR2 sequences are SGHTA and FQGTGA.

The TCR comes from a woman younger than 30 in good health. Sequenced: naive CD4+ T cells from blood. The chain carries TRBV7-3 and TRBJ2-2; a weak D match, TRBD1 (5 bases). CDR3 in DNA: TGTGCTTCGAAGACAGACCCGAACACCGGGGAGCTGTTTTTT. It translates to CASKTDPNTGELFF.